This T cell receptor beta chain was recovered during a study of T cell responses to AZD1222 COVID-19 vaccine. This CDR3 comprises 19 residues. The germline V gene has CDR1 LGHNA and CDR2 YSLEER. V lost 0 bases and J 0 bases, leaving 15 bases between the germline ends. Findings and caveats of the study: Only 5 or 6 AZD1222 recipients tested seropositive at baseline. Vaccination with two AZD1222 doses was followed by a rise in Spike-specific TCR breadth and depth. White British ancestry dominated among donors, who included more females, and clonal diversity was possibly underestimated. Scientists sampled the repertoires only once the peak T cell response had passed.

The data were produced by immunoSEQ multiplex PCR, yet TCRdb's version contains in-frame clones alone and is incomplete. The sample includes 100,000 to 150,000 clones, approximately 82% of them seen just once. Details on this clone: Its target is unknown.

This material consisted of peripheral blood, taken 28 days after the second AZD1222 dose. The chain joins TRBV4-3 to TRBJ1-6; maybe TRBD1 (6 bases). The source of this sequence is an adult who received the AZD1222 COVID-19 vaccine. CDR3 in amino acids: CASSQEYHRASSYNSPLHF. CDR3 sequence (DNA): TGCGCCAGCAGCCAAGAATATCACAGGGCGAGCTCCTATAATTCACCCCTCCACTTT.